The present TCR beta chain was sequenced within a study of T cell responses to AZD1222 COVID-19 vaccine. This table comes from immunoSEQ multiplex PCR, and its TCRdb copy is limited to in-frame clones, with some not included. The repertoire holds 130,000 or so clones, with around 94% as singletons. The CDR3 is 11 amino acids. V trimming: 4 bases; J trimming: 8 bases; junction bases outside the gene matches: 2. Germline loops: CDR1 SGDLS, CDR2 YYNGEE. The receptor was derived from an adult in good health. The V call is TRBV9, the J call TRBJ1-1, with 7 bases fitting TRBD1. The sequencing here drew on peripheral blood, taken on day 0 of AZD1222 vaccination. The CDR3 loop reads CASSPDREAFF. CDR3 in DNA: TGTGCCAGCAGCCCGGACAGGGAAGCTTTCTTT.